A single sample is the source of the 28 T cell receptor beta chains below, sequenced in a study of cytomegalovirus exposure and HLA in healthy donors (TCRdb year 2017). Library preparation employed the immunoSEQ multiplex PCR assay. A mixture of 60 forward primers for TCR Vbeta segments and 13 reverse primers for TCR Jbeta segments was used in the multiplex PCR. Here the immuneACCESS table is served through TCRdb, limited to in-frame sequences with V and J called. Missing clones are a known gap in these copies; in checked studies unresolved V genes cover under half, and the rest lacks a known reason. The sample yields about 150,000 clones; approximately 9% were counted once. Less than 2% of the sample rests with the top ten. Sequenced input: PBMCs. The receptors were gathered from a male donor in good health and CMV-seronegative.

The sample holds a few counts of this clone. J is TRBJ1-1 and V is TRBV7-9, with 10 bases matching TRBD1. This CDR3 contains 16 residues. Trimming removed 7 bases from V and 1 base from J; junction bases left unmatched: 9. Germline lookup yields CDR1 SEHNR and CDR2 FQNEAQ (reference sequence). The CDR3 nucleotides are TGTGCCAGCACCCTCGGGGGGACAGGGGCGAACACTGAAGCTTTCTTT. Its protein product is CASTLGGTGANTEAFF.

V and J are TRBV15 and TRBJ1-4, with D tentatively TRBD1 (5 bases). V gave up 2 bases and J gave up 8 bases, with 15 bases separating them. Germline assignment: CDR1 LNHNV and CDR2 YYDKDF (reference sequence). The CDR3 loop spans 15 amino acids. CDR3 region: CATSRPYSGNEKLFF. DNA for the CDR3: TGTGCCACCAGCAGACCGTACTCAGGGAACGAAAAACTGTTTTTT.

The table lists this clone with a few counts. The chain has TRBV7-9 and TRBJ2-3, with D possibly TRBD2 on 5 matching bases. Germline V gene data show CDR1 as SEHNR and CDR2 as FQNEAQ (reference sequence). Trimming cost V 1 base and J 0 bases, with 8 bases left between them. This CDR3 spans 15 amino acids. This CDR3 reads CASSLGLPSTDTQYF. The CDR3 bases are TGTGCCAGCAGCTTAGGACTACCTAGCACAGATACGCAGTATTTT. The full variable domain, rest sourced from reference TRBV7-9 and TRBJ2-3, is DTGVSQNPRHKITKRGQNVTFRCDPISEHNRLYWYRQTLGQGPEFLTYFQNEAQLEKSRLLSDRFSAERPKGSFSTLEIQRTEQGDSAMYLCASSLGLPSTDTQYFGPGTRLTVL.

This clone came up a few times. The rearrangement joins TRBV5-1 to TRBJ2-1, with D possibly TRBD2 on 6 matching bases. V was shortened by 5 bases and J by 9 bases, with 21 bases between the two germline ends. CDR1 is SGHRS, CDR2 YFSETQ, per germline. CDR3 length: 15 residues. This CDR3 reads CASREEGRTTGEQFF. The CDR3 DNA is TGCGCCAGCAGAGAGGAGGGCCGTACAACGGGTGAGCAGTTCTTC.

The genes are TRBV6-1 and TRBJ2-7; D remains unclear. The V end was cut by 4 bases, the J end by 3 bases, with 10 bases between. Germline loops: CDR1 MNHNS, CDR2 SASEGT. The CDR3 extends over 13 amino acids. The CDR3 sequence is CASSGKTSYEQYF. CDR3 DNA sequence: TGTGCCAGCAGTGGGAAGACAAGCTACGAGCAGTACTTC.

In this sample, this clone turned up a few times. The rearrangement joins TRBV27 to TRBJ1-5; maybe TRBD1 (5 bases). V lost 2 bases and J lost 6, with 14 bases in between. The CDR3 covers 15 residues. Germline lookup yields CDR1 MNHEY and CDR2 SMNVEV (reference sequence). CDR3 sequence: CASSLARGSGQPQHF. CDR3 coding DNA: TGTGCCAGCAGTTTAGCCCGGGGGTCGGGTCAGCCCCAGCATTTT.

This clone occurred a few times. This chain uses TRBV5-4 with TRBJ2-5, with TRBD2 identical over 7 bases. Germline V gene lookup returns CDR1 SGHNT and CDR2 YYREEE (reference sequence). V shed 1 base, J shed 1 base, and the junction held 4 bases outside the gene matches. The CDR3 runs 15 residues. CDR3 nucleotide sequence: TGTGCCAGCAGCTTGTCGGGAGGAGGCCAAGAGACCCAGTACTTC. The encoded protein is CASSLSGGGQETQYF.

The chain recombines TRBV10-1 with TRBJ1-5; a possible D gene is TRBD1 (5 bases). This CDR3 comprises 10 residues. Germline lookup yields CDR1 WNHNN and CDR2 SYGVQD (reference sequence). With 9 bases removed from V and 7 bases from J, the gap between germline ends came to 7 bases. CDR3 in DNA: TGCGCCAGGCGGGGGCAGCCCCAGCATTTT. Its translation is CARRGQPQHF.

The chain couples TRBV21-1 to TRBJ1-1. TRBV21-1 is flagged as a pseudogene. The CDR3 totals 17 residues. The CDR3 sequence: CASSKGSRREGQWEAFF. The DNA of the CDR3 is TGTGCCAGCAGCAAAGGAAGTCGGAGGGAAGGGCAGTGGGAAGCTTTCTTT.

This sequence joins TRBV10-3 and TRBJ2-3; 7 positions match TRBD1. The CDR3 is made up of 14 amino acids. Germline trimming cut 6 bases from V and 2 bases from J; bases unmatched to any gene: 5. Germline CDR1 is ENHRY and CDR2 is SYGVKD. CDR3 coding DNA: TGTGCCATCAGCCGGGACAGCCACACAGATACGCAGTATTTT. Translated, it gives CAISRDSHTDTQYF.

This clone was found a few times. This chain joins TRBV5-6 and TRBJ2-5; 7 bases are shared with TRBD2. CDR1 and CDR2 from the germline V gene are SGHDT and YYEEEE. The CDR3 extends over 14 amino acids. Trimming cost V 3 bases and J 5 bases; bases outside gene matches: 7. The CDR3 is CASSYGGGPETQYF. CDR3 DNA sequence: TGTGCCAGCAGCTACGGGGGAGGGCCGGAGACCCAGTACTTC.

This clone has only a few counts. The rearrangement joins TRBV7-3 to TRBJ2-3, with D possibly matching TRBD2 (6 bases). The germline V and J ends were trimmed by 6 bases and 4 bases, with 11 bases remaining between them. The germline CDR1 and CDR2 sequences are SGHTA and FQGTGA. The CDR3 sequence is 13 residues long. The CDR3 reads CASRGGGSDTQYF. CDR3 nucleotides: TGTGCCAGCAGGGGTGGGGGGTCAGATACGCAGTATTTT.

The rearrangement joins TRBV18 to TRBJ2-5; TRBD2 agrees at 10 bases. This CDR3 is 16 amino acids long. Germline values: CDR1 KGHSH, CDR2 LQKENI. After removal of 3 bases from V and 0 bases from J, the junction contained 4 bases not matched to a gene. The CDR3 sequence is CASSPQRGGNQETQYF. The DNA of the CDR3 is TGTGCCAGCTCACCTCAGCGGGGGGGGAACCAAGAGACCCAGTACTTC. The whole variable domain, filled in from reference TRBV18 and TRBJ2-5, reads NAGVMQNPRHLVRRRGQEARLRCSPMKGHSHVYWYRQLPEEGLKFMVYLQKENIIDESGMPKERFSAEFPKEGPSILRIQQVVRGDSAAYFCASSPQRGGNQETQYFGPGTRLLVL.

The genes are TRBV6-6 and TRBJ1-3, with 7 bases identical to TRBD1. The CDR3 runs 14 residues. Germline V CDR1 and CDR2: MNHNY, SVGAGI (reference sequence). V shed 7 bases, J shed 4 bases, and the junction held 7 bases outside the gene matches. CDR3 residues: CASTEGGRGNTIYF. The CDR3 DNA sequence: TGTGCCAGCACCGAAGGGGGCCGAGGAAACACCATATATTTT.

The rearrangement uses TRBV11-2 and TRBJ2-7; a possible D gene is TRBD1 (5 bases). This CDR3 comprises 14 residues. Germline V gene sequence: CDR1 SGHAT, CDR2 FQNNGV. V dropped 5 bases and J dropped 6 bases, with 17 bases sitting between them. This chain's CDR3 is CASSPIFLGREQYF. The CDR3 DNA follows: TGTGCCAGCAGCCCGATATTTCTGGGGCGCGAGCAGTACTTC. Full variable domain (remainder filled in from reference TRBV11-2 and TRBJ2-7): EAGVAQSPRYKIIEKRQSVAFWCNPISGHATLYWYQQILGQGPKLLIQFQNNGVVDDSQLPKDRFSAERLKGVDSTLKIQPAKLEDSAVYLCASSPIFLGREQYFGPGTRLTVT.

The chain uses TRBV5-1 and TRBJ2-7; possibly TRBD1 for D (6 bases). The CDR3 is 14 residues long. V lost 4 bases and J 3 bases, leaving 14 bases between the germline ends. Germline CDR1 and CDR2: SGHRS and YFSETQ. CDR3: CASSPTTGSYEQYF. The CDR3 DNA sequence: TGCGCCAGCAGCCCCACCACAGGGAGCTACGAGCAGTACTTC.

This clone was counted a few times. The chain joins TRBV30 to TRBJ2-2; 12 bases fit TRBD2. Unmatched junction bases numbered 2, after V lost 3 bases and J lost 3 bases. Germline V gene lookup returns CDR1 GTSNPN and CDR2 SVGIG (reference sequence). CDR3 length: 15 residues. The CDR3 DNA follows: TGTGCCTGGAGACTAGCGGGAGGCGACACCGGGGAGCTGTTTTTT. Its translation: CAWRLAGGDTGELFF.

In this sample, this clone turned up a few times. The genes are TRBV28 and TRBJ1-1, with D unclear. Between the trimmed V and J ends, which lost 4 bases and 4 bases, there was a span of 10 bases. This CDR3 spans 13 amino acids. Germline CDR1 reads MDHEN; CDR2 reads SYDVKM. The CDR3 spells CASSSPRFTEAFF. The CDR3 nucleotides read TGTGCCAGCAGTTCCCCCCGGTTCACTGAAGCTTTCTTT.

This chain uses TRBV6-1 with TRBJ1-2; D unresolved. Trimming took off 2 bases at V and 3 bases at J, with 7 bases between the two ends. The CDR3 runs 13 residues. Germline V CDR1 and CDR2: MNHNS, SASEGT. CDR3 in amino acids: CASSEQDHYGYTF. The CDR3 DNA follows: TGTGCCAGCAGTGAACAGGATCACTATGGCTACACCTTC.

V is TRBV6-1 and J is TRBJ1-2; 8 nucleotides line up with TRBD1. Looked up from germline, CDR1 is MNHNS and CDR2 is SASEGT. After removal of 3 bases from V and 8 bases from J, the junction contained 5 bases not matched to a gene. This CDR3 comprises 13 residues. This CDR3 is CASSDRGLEGYTF. Written as DNA, the CDR3 is TGTGCCAGCAGTGACAGGGGGCTCGAGGGCTACACCTTC.

V gene TRBV6-5 combines with J gene TRBJ1-4, with no clear D. The V gene lost 0 bases and the J gene lost 8 bases, with 13 bases spanning the gap. Germline V CDR1 and CDR2: MNHEY, SVGAGI. The CDR3 is 15 residues long. CDR3 amino acids: CASSYSGRVGEKLFF. The CDR3 DNA is TGTGCCAGCAGTTACTCGGGGAGGGTTGGGGAAAAACTGTTTTTT.

The rearrangement links TRBV7-2 to TRBJ1-2; 7 positions agree with TRBD1. V gave up 3 bases and J gave up 4 bases; unmatched junction bases: 8. CDR3 length equals 15 residues. CDR1 and CDR2 from the germline V gene are SGHTA and FQGNSA. CDR3 amino acids: CASSLVGGEVYGYTF. The DNA for the CDR3 is TGTGCCAGCAGCTTGGTAGGGGGCGAGGTCTATGGCTACACCTTC.

This clone has more than one count but fewer than ten. This chain links TRBV27 with TRBJ2-3, with 8 bases that match TRBD2. Germline V CDR1 and CDR2: MNHEY, SMNVEV (reference sequence). The CDR3 is 16 residues long. V dropped 5 bases and J dropped 4; count of bases not matched to a gene: 11. Written as DNA, the CDR3 is TGTGCCAGCAGTAGTCGCCTCCGGGAGGGCTCAGATACGCAGTATTTT. Translating it yields CASSSRLREGSDTQYF.

This clone was picked up a small number of times. The chain joins TRBV5-1 to TRBJ1-1; D is unresolved. The germline V and J ends were trimmed by 2 bases and 7 bases, with 15 bases remaining between them. From germline, CDR1 is SGHRS and CDR2 YFSETQ. There are 14 residues in the CDR3. In nucleotides, the CDR3 is TGCGCCAGCAGCTTACCCTCCATGTCCAGTGAAGCTTTCTTT. This translates into CASSLPSMSSEAFF. Supplemented by reference TRBV5-1 and TRBJ1-1, the full variable domain reads KAGVTQTPRYLIKTRGQQVTLSCSPISGHRSVSWYQQTPGQGLQFLFEYFSETQRNKGNFPGRFSGRQFSNSRSEMNVSTLELGDSALYLCASSLPSMSSEAFFGQGTRLTVV.

This clone was recorded a few times. The chain recombines TRBV5-4 with TRBJ2-3, with 7 bases that match TRBD1. Germline V gene data show CDR1 as SGHNT and CDR2 as YYREEE (reference sequence). The junction had 8 bases not matched to a gene; V was cut back by 10 bases and J by 3 bases. This CDR3 spans 13 amino acids. CDR3 in amino acids: CASRDSPTDTQYF. CDR3 DNA sequence: TGTGCCTCGAGGGACAGTCCTACAGATACGCAGTATTTT.

This clone showed up just a few times. The V and J genes are TRBV28 and TRBJ2-1, with 13 bases identical to TRBD2. The CDR3 contains 15 residues. Trimming cost V 1 base and J 8 bases; bases outside gene matches: 2. CDR1 and CDR2 (germline): MDHEN, SYDVKM. The CDR3 protein is CASSLFTSGRDEQFF. The CDR3 DNA follows: TGTGCCAGCAGTTTATTCACTAGCGGGAGGGATGAGCAGTTCTTC.

Only one count was recorded for this clone. V gene TRBV28 combines with J gene TRBJ1-5; TRBD1 agrees at 9 bases. CDR1 MDHEN and CDR2 SYDVKM come from the germline V gene. This CDR3 region has 14 residues. V gave up 5 bases and J gave up 5 bases; unmatched junction bases: 4. The CDR3 DNA sequence: TGTGCCAGCAGTCCCGGGACAGGGCATCAGCCCCAGCATTTT. It is translated as CASSPGTGHQPQHF.

This sequence joins TRBV28 and TRBJ1-5; 9 bases are a match to TRBD1. The CDR3 loop spans 16 amino acids. Germline values: CDR1 MDHEN, CDR2 SYDVKM. With V trimmed by 5 bases and J by 9 bases, 14 bases remained unmatched. The CDR3 DNA is TGTGCCAGCAGTGGGACAGGGAGATGGGGGTCTGGGCCCCAGCATTTT. Translating gives CASSGTGRWGSGPQHF.